This TCR beta chain was sequenced in a study of blood T cell repertoires in COVID-19. The CDR3 is 15 residues long. CDR1 KGHSH and CDR2 LQKENI come from the germline V gene. V was clipped by 4 bases and J by 1 base, with 13 bases between them. Methods used by the authors: Quantification of nucleated cells was approximated via reference gene primer amplification. Clones were read by immunoSEQ multiplex PCR, and TCRdb kept only the in-frame ones, dropping some. That table gives V, J and clone size, and the DNA gave D and trimming. Of approximately 60,000 clones listed, about 89% are singletons. The rearrangement uses TRBV18 and TRBJ1-1; D ambiguous. The sequence was obtained from a man aged 55 to 70 with active or convalescent COVID-19. The specimen was peripheral blood. As DNA, the CDR3 is TGTGCCAGCTCACGGGAGATTGGCCAGAACACTGAAGCTTTCTTT. Amino acids: CASSREIGQNTEAFF.